Below are 10 T cell receptor beta chains sequenced from a single sample in a study of shared clonotypes between healthy human individuals. Method: immunoSEQ multiplex PCR; TCRdb's copy keeps in-frame clones and lacks some. The repertoire holds roughly 500,000 clones, with more than 65% as singletons. The material sequenced was PBMCs. These receptors originate from a woman between 35 and 50 years old in good health. Some clones in this sample may be carry-over from other donors' samples.

This chain joins TRBV7-3 and TRBJ2-5; TRBD2 matches at 7 bases. The CDR3 is 14 amino acids. Looked up from germline, CDR1 is SGHTA and CDR2 is FQGTGA. The V segment lost 5 bases and the J segment 5 bases; nucleotides outside the gene matches: 8. DNA for the CDR3: TGTGCCAGCAGCCCCACGGGGGGATTTGAGACCCAGTACTTC. This translates into CASSPTGGFETQYF.

The gene calls are TRBV6-1 and TRBJ2-6, with D uncertain. Trimming shortened V by 1 base and J by 0 bases, and 7 bases separated the two germline ends. The CDR3 contains 16 residues. Germline V gene data show CDR1 as MNHNS and CDR2 as SASEGT. The CDR3 loop is CASSEVGVSGANVLTF. CDR3 sequence (DNA): TGTGCCAGCAGTGAAGTTGGGGTCTCTGGGGCCAACGTCCTGACTTTC.

The gene calls are TRBV27 and TRBJ1-1; TRBD1 matches 9 bases. CDR1 is MNHEY and CDR2 is SMNVEV in the germline V gene (reference sequence). The CDR3 length is 15 residues. Germline trimming cut 5 bases from V and 3 bases from J; bases unmatched to any gene: 7. The DNA of the CDR3 is TGTGCCAGCAGTCCGGACAGGGGTGGGTACACTGAAGCTTTCTTT. Translating gives CASSPDRGGYTEAFF.

The V call is TRBV15, the J call TRBJ1-5, with a possible D match to TRBD1 (6 bases). Germline V CDR1 and CDR2: LNHNV, YYDKDF (reference sequence). The CDR3 spans 12 residues. The V and J ends lost 2 bases and 13 bases respectively, with 12 bases between them. CDR3 in amino acids: CATSRTNRVQHF. The CDR3 DNA reads TGTGCCACCAGCAGAACCAACAGGGTACAGCATTTT.

The chain carries TRBV4-1 and TRBJ2-7, with 10 bases that match TRBD2. The CDR3 is 16 residues long. With 0 bases clipped from V and 4 bases from J, the junction kept 6 bases outside the gene matches. The germline CDR1 and CDR2 sequences are MGHRA and YSYEKL. The CDR3 bases are TGCGCCAGCAGCCAAGATCGGCTAGCGGGAGATTACGAGCAGTACTTC. Its translation is CASSQDRLAGDYEQYF.

This clone was seen a single time. This chain connects TRBV9 to TRBJ2-7; D perhaps matches TRBD1 (6 bases). V lost 1 base to trimming and J lost 5 bases, with 25 bases between them. This CDR3 spans 18 amino acids. Germline-derived CDR1 and CDR2 are SGDLS and YYNGEE. This CDR3 is CASSVTSRQELIGDEQYF. Written as DNA, the CDR3 is TGTGCCAGCAGCGTAACCTCACGACAGGAATTAATTGGGGACGAGCAGTACTTC.

The chain has TRBV27 and TRBJ1-2, with TRBD1 as a possible D gene (5 bases). The ends were cut back, 3 bases at V and 5 bases at J, with 10 bases in the middle. The germline gives CDR1 MNHEY, CDR2 SMNVEV (reference sequence). The CDR3 contains 13 residues. This CDR3 reads CASSFRGGYGYTF. For the CDR3, the DNA is TGTGCCAGCAGTTTTCGCGGGGGATATGGCTACACCTTC.

The chain links TRBV7-9 to TRBJ1-3; 7 nucleotides match TRBD1. The V and J ends lost 5 bases and 4 bases, in that order; junction bases with no gene match: 2. Germline lookup yields CDR1 SEHNR and CDR2 FQNEAQ (reference sequence). The CDR3 is 13 residues long. The CDR3 region is CASSPGQGNTIYF. The CDR3 DNA sequence: TGTGCCAGCAGCCCGGGACAGGGAAACACCATATATTTT.

CDR3 region: CASSLEDSSHGYTF. The CDR3 nucleotides read TGTGCCAGCAGCTTAGAGGACAGTTCACATGGCTACACCTTC. The chain is built from TRBV7-9 and TRBJ1-2; weak D call: TRBD1 (6 bases). The germline CDR1 and CDR2 sequences are SEHNR and FQNEAQ (reference sequence). The CDR3 sequence is 14 residues long. Trimming took off 1 base at V and 6 bases at J, with 12 bases between the two ends.

Points on this clone: The sample carries other DNA sequences with the same CDR3. The chain couples TRBV18 to TRBJ2-1; 10 bases align to TRBD1. This CDR3 has 14 residues. CDR1 and CDR2 (germline): KGHSH, LQKENI. The V segment lost 3 bases and the J segment 5 bases; nucleotides outside the gene matches: 1. The CDR3 bases are TGTGCCAGCTCACCTGGGACAGGGGACAATGAGCAGTTCTTC. It translates to CASSPGTGDNEQFF.